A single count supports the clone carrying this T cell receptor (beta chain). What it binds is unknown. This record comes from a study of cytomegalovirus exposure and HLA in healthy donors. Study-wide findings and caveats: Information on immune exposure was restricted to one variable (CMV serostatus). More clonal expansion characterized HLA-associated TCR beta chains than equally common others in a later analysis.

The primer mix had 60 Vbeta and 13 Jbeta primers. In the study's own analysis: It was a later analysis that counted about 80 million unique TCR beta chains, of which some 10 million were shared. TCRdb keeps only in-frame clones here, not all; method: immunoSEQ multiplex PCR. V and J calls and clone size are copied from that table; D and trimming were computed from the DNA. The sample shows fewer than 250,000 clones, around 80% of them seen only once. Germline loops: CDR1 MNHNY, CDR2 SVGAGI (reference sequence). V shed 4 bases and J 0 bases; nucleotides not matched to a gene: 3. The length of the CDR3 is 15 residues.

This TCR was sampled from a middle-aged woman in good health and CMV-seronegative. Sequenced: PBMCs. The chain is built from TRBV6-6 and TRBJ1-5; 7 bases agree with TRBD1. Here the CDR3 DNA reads TGTGCCAGCAGTTCCGGACAGGTTAGCAATCAGCCCCAGCATTTT. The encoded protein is CASSSGQVSNQPQHF.